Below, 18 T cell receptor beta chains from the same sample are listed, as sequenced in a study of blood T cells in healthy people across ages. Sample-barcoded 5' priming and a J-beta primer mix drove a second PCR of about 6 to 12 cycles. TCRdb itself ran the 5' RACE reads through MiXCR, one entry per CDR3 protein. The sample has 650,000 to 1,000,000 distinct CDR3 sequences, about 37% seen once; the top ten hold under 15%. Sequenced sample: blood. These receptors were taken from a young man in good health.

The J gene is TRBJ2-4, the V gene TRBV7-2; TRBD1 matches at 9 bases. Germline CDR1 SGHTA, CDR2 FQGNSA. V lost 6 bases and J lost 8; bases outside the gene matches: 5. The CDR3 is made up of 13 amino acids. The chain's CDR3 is CASRGTGFDIQYF. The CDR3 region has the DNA TGTGCCAGCAGGGGGACAGGGTTTGACATTCAGTACTTC.

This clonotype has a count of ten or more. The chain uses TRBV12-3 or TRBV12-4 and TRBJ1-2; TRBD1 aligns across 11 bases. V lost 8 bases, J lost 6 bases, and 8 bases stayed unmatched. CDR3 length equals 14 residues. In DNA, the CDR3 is TGTGCCAGCGGGTGGGACAGGGGGTTGAATGGCTACACCTTC. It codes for CASGWDRGLNGYTF.

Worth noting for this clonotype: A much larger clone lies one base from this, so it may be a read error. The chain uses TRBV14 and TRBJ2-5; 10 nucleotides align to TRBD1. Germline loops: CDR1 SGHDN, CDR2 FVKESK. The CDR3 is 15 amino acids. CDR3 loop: CTSSLTGGIGETQYF. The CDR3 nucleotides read TGTACCAGCAGCCTGACAGGGGGCATCGGAGAGACCCAGTACTTC.

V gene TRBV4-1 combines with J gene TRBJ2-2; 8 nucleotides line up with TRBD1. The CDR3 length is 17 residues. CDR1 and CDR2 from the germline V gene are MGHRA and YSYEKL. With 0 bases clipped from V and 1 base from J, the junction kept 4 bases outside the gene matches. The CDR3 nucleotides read TGCGCCAGCAGCCAAGATCTCGACAGGGGGAACACCGGGGAGCTGTTTTTT. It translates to CASSQDLDRGNTGELFF.

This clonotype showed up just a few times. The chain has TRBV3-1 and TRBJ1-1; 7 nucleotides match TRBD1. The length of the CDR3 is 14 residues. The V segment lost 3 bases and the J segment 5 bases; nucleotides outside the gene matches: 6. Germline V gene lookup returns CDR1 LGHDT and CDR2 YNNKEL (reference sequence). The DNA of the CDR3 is TGTGCCAGCAGCCACGCGACAGGGATGACTGAAGCTTTCTTT. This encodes CASSHATGMTEAFF.

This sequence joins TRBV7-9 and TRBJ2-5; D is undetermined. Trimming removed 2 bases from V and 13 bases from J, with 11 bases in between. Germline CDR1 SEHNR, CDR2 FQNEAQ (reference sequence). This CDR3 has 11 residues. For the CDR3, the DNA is TGTGCCAGCAGCTTATTGATGGCAAGGTACTTC. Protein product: CASSLLMARYF.

The DNA of the CDR3 is TGTGCCAGCAGCCTCCCCTGGACAGAAATACTACAAGAGACCCAGTACTTC. Amino acid sequence: CASSLPWTEILQETQYF. The rearrangement uses TRBV7-9 and TRBJ2-5, with D possibly TRBD1 on 6 matching bases. This CDR3 region has 17 residues. The V end lost 5 bases, the J end lost 2 bases, and 21 bases lay between the germline ends. Germline CDR1 SEHNR, CDR2 FQNEAQ (reference sequence).

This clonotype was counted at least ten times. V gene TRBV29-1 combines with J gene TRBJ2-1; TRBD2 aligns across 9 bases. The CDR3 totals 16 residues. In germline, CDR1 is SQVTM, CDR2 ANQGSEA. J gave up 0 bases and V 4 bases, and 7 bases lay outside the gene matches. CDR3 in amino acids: CSVGRSGGSSYNEQFF. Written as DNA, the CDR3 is TGCAGCGTTGGACGAAGCGGGGGGAGCTCCTACAATGAGCAGTTCTTC.

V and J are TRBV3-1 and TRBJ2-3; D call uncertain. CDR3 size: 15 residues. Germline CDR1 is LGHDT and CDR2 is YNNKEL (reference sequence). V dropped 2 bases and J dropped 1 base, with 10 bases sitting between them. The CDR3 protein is CASSQNQLGTDTQYF. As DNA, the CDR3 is TGTGCCAGCAGCCAAAACCAGCTGGGCACAGATACGCAGTATTTT.

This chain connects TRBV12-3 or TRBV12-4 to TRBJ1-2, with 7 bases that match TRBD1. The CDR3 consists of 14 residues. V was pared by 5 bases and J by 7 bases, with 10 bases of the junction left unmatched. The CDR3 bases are TGTGCCAGCAGTGGGGACAGTACCTATCGTGGCTACACCTTC. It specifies CASSGDSTYRGYTF.

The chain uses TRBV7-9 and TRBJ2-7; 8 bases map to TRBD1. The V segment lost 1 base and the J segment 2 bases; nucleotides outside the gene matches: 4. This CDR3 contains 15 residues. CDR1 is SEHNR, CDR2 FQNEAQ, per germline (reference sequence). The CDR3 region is CASSLELGQAYEQYF. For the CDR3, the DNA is TGTGCCAGCAGCTTAGAATTGGGACAGGCCTACGAGCAGTACTTC.

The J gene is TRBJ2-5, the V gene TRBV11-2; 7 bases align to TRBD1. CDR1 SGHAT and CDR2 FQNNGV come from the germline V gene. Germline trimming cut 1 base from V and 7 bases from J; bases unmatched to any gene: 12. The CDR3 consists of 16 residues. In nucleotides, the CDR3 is TGTGCCAGCAGCTTAGTACCTAGGGACAGATCGGGGACCCAGTACTTC. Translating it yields CASSLVPRDRSGTQYF.

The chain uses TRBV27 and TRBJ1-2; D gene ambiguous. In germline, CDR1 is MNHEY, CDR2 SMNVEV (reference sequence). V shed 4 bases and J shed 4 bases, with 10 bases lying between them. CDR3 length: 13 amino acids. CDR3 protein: CASSSRVAYGYTF. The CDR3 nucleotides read TGTGCCAGCAGTTCGAGGGTTGCCTATGGCTACACCTTC.

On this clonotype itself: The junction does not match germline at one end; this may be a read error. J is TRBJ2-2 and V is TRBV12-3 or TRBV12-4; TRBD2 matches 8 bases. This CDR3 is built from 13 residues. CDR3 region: CASSVAGIGELFF. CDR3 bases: TGTGCCAGCAGTGTAGCGGGGATAGGGGAGCTGTTTTTT.

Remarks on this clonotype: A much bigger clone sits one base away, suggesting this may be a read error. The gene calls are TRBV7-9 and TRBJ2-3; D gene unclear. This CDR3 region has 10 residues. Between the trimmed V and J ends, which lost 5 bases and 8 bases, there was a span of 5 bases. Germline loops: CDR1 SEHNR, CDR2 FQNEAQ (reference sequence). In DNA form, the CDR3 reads TGTGCCAGCAGCCCAGGTACGCAGTATTTT. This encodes CASSPGTQYF.

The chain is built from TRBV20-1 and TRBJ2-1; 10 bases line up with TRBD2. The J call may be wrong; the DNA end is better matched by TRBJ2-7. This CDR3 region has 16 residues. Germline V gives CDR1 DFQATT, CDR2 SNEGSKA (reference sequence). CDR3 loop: CSARDPSGGEYNEQYF. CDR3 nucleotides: TGCAGTGCTAGAGACCCTAGCGGGGGCGAATACAATGAGCAGTACTTC.

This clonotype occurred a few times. CDR3: CASSIWAVSSYNEQFF. CDR3 in DNA: TGTGCCAGTAGTATATGGGCGGTCAGCTCCTACAATGAGCAGTTCTTC. The V and J genes are TRBV19 and TRBJ2-1, with D unresolved. The CDR3 totals 16 residues. The V gene's germline CDR1 is LNHDA and CDR2 SQIVND (reference sequence). The germline V and J ends were trimmed by 2 bases and 0 bases, with 11 bases remaining between them.

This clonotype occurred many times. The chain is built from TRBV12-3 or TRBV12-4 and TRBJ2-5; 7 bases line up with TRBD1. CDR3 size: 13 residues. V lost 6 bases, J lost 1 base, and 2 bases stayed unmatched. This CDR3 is CASRTGIQETQYF. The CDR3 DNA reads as TGTGCCAGCAGGACAGGGATCCAAGAGACCCAGTACTTC.